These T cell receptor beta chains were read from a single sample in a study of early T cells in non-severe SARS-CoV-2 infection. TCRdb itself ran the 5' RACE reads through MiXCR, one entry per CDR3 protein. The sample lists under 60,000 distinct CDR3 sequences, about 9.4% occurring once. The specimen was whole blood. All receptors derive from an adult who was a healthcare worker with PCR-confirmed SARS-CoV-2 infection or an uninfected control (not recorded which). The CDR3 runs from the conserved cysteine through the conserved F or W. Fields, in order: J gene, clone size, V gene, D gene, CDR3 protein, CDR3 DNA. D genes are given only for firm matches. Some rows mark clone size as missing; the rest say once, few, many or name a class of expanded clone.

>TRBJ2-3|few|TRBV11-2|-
CASSLDVPATDTQYF
TGTGCCAGCAGCTTAGATGTCCCAGCCACAGATACGCAGTATTTT
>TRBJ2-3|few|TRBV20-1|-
CSARILSGATDTQYF
TGCAGTGCTAGGATTTTGAGCGGAGCCACAGATACGCAGTATTTT
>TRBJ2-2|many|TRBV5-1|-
CASSLGAANTGELFF
TGCGCCAGCAGCTTGGGGGCCGCGAACACCGGGGAGCTGTTTTTT
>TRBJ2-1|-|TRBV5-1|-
CASSLTSTKPFNEQFF
TGCGCCAGCAGCCTCACGTCTACGAAACCTTTCAATGAGCAGTTCTTC
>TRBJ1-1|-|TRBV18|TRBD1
CASSVNRGMNTEAFF
TGTGCCAGCTCAGTAAACAGGGGAATGAACACTGAAGCTTTCTTT
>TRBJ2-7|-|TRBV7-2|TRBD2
CASSLFAGGLHEQYF
TGTGCCAGCAGCTTGTTTGCGGGGGGGCTCCACGAGCAGTACTTC
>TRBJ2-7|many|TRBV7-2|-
CASSLAPGLDYEQYF
TGTGCCAGCAGCTTAGCACCGGGACTCGACTACGAGCAGTACTTC
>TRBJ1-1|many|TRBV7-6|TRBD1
CASSPQNRGTEAFF
TGTGCCAGCAGCCCGCAAAACAGGGGAACTGAAGCTTTCTTT
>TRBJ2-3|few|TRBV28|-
CASSFSPDTQYF
TGTGCCAGCAGTTTCAGTCCAGATACGCAGTATTTT
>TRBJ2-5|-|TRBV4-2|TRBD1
CASSQVDRSQETQYF
TGTGCCAGCAGCCAAGTGGACAGGAGCCAAGAGACCCAGTACTTC
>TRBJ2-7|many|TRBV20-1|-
CSARNRDLSSYEQYF
TGCAGTGCTAGAAACCGGGACTTGAGCTCCTACGAGCAGTACTTC
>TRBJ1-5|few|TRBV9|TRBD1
CASSVDGTGVQPQHF
TGTGCCAGCAGCGTAGACGGGACAGGGGTCCAGCCCCAGCATTTT
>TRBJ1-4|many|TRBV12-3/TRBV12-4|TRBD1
CASTQLDRGRGEKLFF
TGTGCCAGCACCCAATTGGACAGGGGTAGGGGCGAAAAACTGTTTTTT
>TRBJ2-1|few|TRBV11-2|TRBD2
CASSFGTSGGYNEQFF
TGTGCCAGCAGCTTCGGGACTAGCGGGGGTTACAATGAGCAGTTCTTC
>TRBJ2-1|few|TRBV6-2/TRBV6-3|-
CASSPTSIGEQFF
TGTGCCAGCAGTCCAACTAGTATAGGTGAGCAGTTCTTC
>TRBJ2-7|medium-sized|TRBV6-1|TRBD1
CASSDRGYEQYF
TGTGCCAGCAGTGACAGGGGGTACGAGCAGTACTTC
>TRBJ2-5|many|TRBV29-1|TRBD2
CSVTHSGGETQYF
TGCAGCGTTACTCATAGCGGGGGTGAGACCCAGTACTTC
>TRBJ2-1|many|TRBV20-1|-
CSARGLASRNEQFF
TGCAGTGCTAGGGGTCTAGCCTCTCGGAATGAGCAGTTCTTC
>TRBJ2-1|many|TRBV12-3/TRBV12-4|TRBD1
CASNHGQGANNEQFF
TGTGCCAGCAACCACGGACAGGGGGCAAACAATGAGCAGTTCTTC
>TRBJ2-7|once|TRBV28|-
CASSFAGGYYEQYF
TGTGCCAGCAGTTTCGCAGGGGGGTACTACGAGCAGTACTTC
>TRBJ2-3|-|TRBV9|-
CASSVYSGRWTDTQYF
TGTGCCAGCAGCGTGTATAGTGGACGGTGGACAGATACGCAGTATTTT
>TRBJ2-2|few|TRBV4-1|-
CASSQDLNVPGELFF
TGCGCCAGCAGCCAAGATTTGAACGTTCCCGGGGAGCTGTTTTTT
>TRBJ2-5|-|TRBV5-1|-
CASSLKTPAETQYF
TGCGCCAGCAGCTTGAAGACACCCGCGGAGACCCAGTACTTC
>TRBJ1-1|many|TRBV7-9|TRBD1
CASTMGTGRTEAFF
TGTGCCAGCACCATGGGGACAGGGCGGACTGAAGCTTTCTTT
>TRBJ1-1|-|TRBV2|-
CASTQVLGADTEAFF
TGTGCCAGCACCCAAGTGTTGGGGGCGGACACTGAAGCTTTCTTT
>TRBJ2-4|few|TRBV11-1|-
CASSEGNIQYF
TGTGCCAGCAGCGAAGGAAACATTCAGTACTTC
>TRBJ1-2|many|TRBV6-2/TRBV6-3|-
CASSYVGLFYGYTF
TGTGCCAGCAGTTACGTCGGGTTGTTCTATGGCTACACCTTC
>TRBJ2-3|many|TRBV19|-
CASSIEGGARYF
TGTGCCAGTAGTATCGAGGGGGGGGCAAGGTATTTT
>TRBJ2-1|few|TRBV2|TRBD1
CASRWGTGASSEQFF
TGTGCCAGCAGATGGGGGACAGGGGCCTCGTCTGAGCAGTTCTTC
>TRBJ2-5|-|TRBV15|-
CATSRGKAHETQYF
TGTGCCACCAGCAGAGGAAAGGCACATGAGACCCAGTACTTC
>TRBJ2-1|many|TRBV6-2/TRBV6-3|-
CASSLIRIADEQFF
TGTGCCAGCAGTTTAATCAGGATTGCCGATGAGCAGTTCTTC
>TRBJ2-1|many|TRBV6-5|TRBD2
CASSYTLAGAYNEQFF
TGTGCCAGCAGTTACACCCTAGCGGGAGCCTACAATGAGCAGTTCTTC